The clone carrying this T cell receptor (beta chain) has a count of ten or more. Its antigen remains unidentified. The data belong to a study of T cell repertoires in cytomegalovirus infection. Study-level background: Public TCR beta signatures indicated both CMV infection and matching HLA type.

Regarding the study as a whole: Public TCR beta family frequency separated CMV-and-HLA carriers, including in an independent cohort.

V shed 6 bases and J shed 15 bases, with 24 bases lying between them. CDR3 length: 14 amino acids. CDR1 and CDR2 from the germline V gene are SGHTA and FQGNSA. MiXCR was run by TCRdb on the reads, yielding one entry per CDR3 protein. There are around 530,000 distinct CDR3 sequences in the sample; about a quarter occur only once, and 13% lies in the top ten. This chain connects TRBV7-2 to TRBJ2-4; D is possibly TRBD2 (6 bases). The sequence derives from a human donor in good health (CMV status not recorded). Some clones in this sample may be carry-over from other donors' samples. The sequenced material came from PBMCs. CDR3 in amino acids: CASRPAGSGERGYF. The CDR3 bases are TGTGCCAGCAGGCCGGCGGGAAGTGGAGAAAGGGGGTACTTC.